This T cell receptor (beta chain) originates from a study of blood T cell repertoires in COVID-19. For the study at large: PBMCs, B-cell-depleted T cells, or T cells provided the cDNA or gDNA that made up the material.

The ends lost 5 bases at V and 4 bases at J; junction bases unmatched: 5. The CDR3 is 15 residues long. The V gene's germline CDR1 is SEHNR and CDR2 FQNEAQ (reference sequence). This clone was picked up many times. Additional DNA sequences in this sample encode the identical CDR3. In the authors' workflow: The authors estimated nucleated cell counts from reference gene primer amplification. TCRdb's copy holds only in-frame clones and misses some; the assay was immunoSEQ multiplex PCR. For V, J and clone size, that table is used; D and trimming come from the DNA. The table records 85,000 to 90,000 clones, roughly 88% of them present only once.

The V gene is TRBV7-9, the J gene TRBJ1-4; 9 positions agree with TRBD1. The sequenced sample consisted of peripheral blood. This receptor was obtained from a human donor in a cohort sampled during active COVID-19. The CDR3 coding sequence is TGTGCCAGCAGCCTTCCGGGACAGGGTAATGAAAAACTGTTTTTT. Translation: CASSLPGQGNEKLFF.